This entry describes one T cell receptor beta chain. The target antigen is unknown. Repertoires were generated with immunoSEQ multiplex PCR, while TCRdb's copy carries only in-frame clones and drops some. The table shows around 29,000 clones, with 84% occurring only once. These data come from a study of lymphopenia after photon versus proton radiotherapy. Overall study findings and caveats: Post-nadir TCR diversity decline inversely tracked overall survival among those who died. Post-nadir diversity loss with photons came from oligoclonal expansion, particularly CD8+ Temra cells. Under photons, naive T cells and diversity fell while effector/memory populations rose.

The CDR3 consists of 14 residues. Unmatched junction bases numbered 8, after V lost 8 bases and J lost 0 bases. Germline values: CDR1 SGHRS, CDR2 YFSETQ. The origin of this receptor is a woman in her seventies with pancreatic cancer. Here the sequenced sample was peripheral blood, taken from a patient treated with proton-based radiotherapy. The rearrangement uses TRBV5-1 and TRBJ2-7; 7 bases align to TRBD2. CDR3 in amino acids: CASGTTGSSYEQYF. Here the CDR3 DNA reads TGCGCCAGTGGGACTACCGGAAGCTCCTACGAGCAGTACTTC.